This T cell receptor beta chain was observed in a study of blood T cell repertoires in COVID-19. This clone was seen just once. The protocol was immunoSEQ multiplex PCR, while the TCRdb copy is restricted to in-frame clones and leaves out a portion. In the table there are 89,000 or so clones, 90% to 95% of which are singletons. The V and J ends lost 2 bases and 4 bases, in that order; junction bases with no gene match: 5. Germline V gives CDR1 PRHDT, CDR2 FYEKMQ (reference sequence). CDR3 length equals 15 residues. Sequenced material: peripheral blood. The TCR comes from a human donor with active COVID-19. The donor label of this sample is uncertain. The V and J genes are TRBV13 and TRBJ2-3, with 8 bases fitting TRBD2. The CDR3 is CASSLLGRASDTQYF. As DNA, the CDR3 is TGTGCCAGCAGCTTACTCGGGAGGGCCTCAGATACGCAGTATTTT.